This entry features one T cell receptor beta chain sequence. What it binds is not known. Unique molecular identifiers were used to barcode this TCRbeta library. TCRdb analysed the PCR reads with MiXCR anew, one entry per CDR3 protein. The table includes a few hundred thousand distinct CDR3 sequences, roughly 44% detected once. Trimming took 8 bases from V and 4 from J, leaving 15 bases between them. CDR3 length: 13 residues. The data stem from a study of T-cell reconstitution after alpha-beta-depleted transplantation in children. General study findings and limits: Surviving recipient T cells and thymic progenitors accounted for the high day-60 TCRbeta diversity observed in some patients. Alpha-beta T cells present about two months after transplant were reported to originate from several hundred expanded graft clones. A year post-transplant, T-cell counts and diversity derived mostly from newly produced T cells.

The sequence derives from a girl aged 2-9 years with aplastic anemia, due to receive a stem cell transplant. The V gene is TRBV12-3 or TRBV12-4, the J gene TRBJ2-7; D possibly corresponds to TRBD2 (6 bases). The source material was PBMCs, sampled before TCRalphabeta/CD19-depleted stem cell transplant. As DNA, the CDR3 is TGTGCCAGCGCCCCCGGGACTTCGTACGAGCAGTACTTC. Protein sequence: CASAPGTSYEQYF.